Sequencing of this TCR beta chain was carried out in a study of preoperative IRX-2 immunotherapy in early breast cancer. The treatment was: preoperative locoregional IRX-2 cytokine immunotherapy. Preoperative locoregional IRX-2 cytokine immunotherapy was tested in the phase Ib source study. TCRdb's copy holds only in-frame clones and misses some; the assay was immunoSEQ multiplex PCR. Of around 34,000 clones listed, less than 90% are singletons. The CDR3 consists of 15 residues. V shed 0 bases and J 5 bases; nucleotides not matched to a gene: 6. Germline assignment: CDR1 SGHDN and CDR2 FVKESK. The clonotype comes from a human donor with breast cancer. The J gene is TRBJ1-2, the V gene TRBV14; 7 positions match TRBD1. The source was lymph node tissue, collected from a patient treated with IRX-2 immunotherapy. CDR3 in amino acids: CASSQEGGLQYGYTF. CDR3 bases: TGTGCCAGCAGCCAAGAAGGGGGCCTACAATATGGCTACACCTTC.